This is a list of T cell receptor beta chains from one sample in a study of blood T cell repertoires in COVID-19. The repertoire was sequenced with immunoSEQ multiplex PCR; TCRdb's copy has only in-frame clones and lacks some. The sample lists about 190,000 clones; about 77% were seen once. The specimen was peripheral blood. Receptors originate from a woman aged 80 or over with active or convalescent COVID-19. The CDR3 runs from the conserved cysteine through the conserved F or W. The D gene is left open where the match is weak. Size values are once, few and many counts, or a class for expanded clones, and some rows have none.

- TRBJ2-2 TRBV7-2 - TGTGCCAGCAGCTTAGCGTTGGCGGCCTGGAACACCGGGGAGCTGTTTTTT CASSLALAAWNTGELFF
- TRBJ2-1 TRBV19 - TGTGCCAGTAGTAAGAGCTCCTACAATGAGCAGTTCTTC CASSKSSYNEQFF
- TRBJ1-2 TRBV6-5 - TGTGCCAGCAGATCCCGGGGGGACTATGGCTACACCTTC CASRSRGDYGYTF
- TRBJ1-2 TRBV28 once TGTGCCAGCAGTAAAAGCCCCAGGGTGACGTTTAACTATGGCTACACCTTC CASSKSPRVTFNYGYTF
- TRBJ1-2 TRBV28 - TGTGCCAGCAGACCGACAGCCCCCTATGGCTACACCTTC CASRPTAPYGYTF
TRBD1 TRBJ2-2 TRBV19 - TGTGCCAGTAGTATCCGGGACAGGGGGTATACCGGGGAGCTGTTTTTT CASSIRDRGYTGELFF
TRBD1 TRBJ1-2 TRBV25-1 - TGTGCCAGCAGTGCCCGGGACAGGGGAGGCTACACCTTC CASSARDRGGYTF
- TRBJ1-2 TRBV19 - TGTGCCAGTAGGATTCAGGGTGCTAACTATGGCTACACCTTC CASRIQGANYGYTF
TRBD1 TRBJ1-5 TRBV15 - TGTGCCACCAGCACCGGGACAGCCAGTCAGCCCCAGCATTTT CATSTGTASQPQHF
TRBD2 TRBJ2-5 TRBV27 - TGTGCCAGCAGTTTAAGCCCCCACGGGGGGGAGACCCAGTACTTC CASSLSPHGGETQYF
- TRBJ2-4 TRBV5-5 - TGTGCCAGCAGCACACCCCCCGTACAGGGAGCCAAAAACATTCAGTACTTC CASSTPPVQGAKNIQYF
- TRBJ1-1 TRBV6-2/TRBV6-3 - TGTGCCAGCAGTGACTTCAGGGATTCGGAAGCTTTCTTT CASSDFRDSEAFF
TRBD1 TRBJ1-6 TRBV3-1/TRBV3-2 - TGTGCCAGCAGCTTAGGGACAGATTATAATTCACCCCTCCACTTT CASSLGTDYNSPLHF
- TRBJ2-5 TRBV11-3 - TGTGCCAGCAGCTTAACCTCTGGGGCAGAGACCCAGTACTTC CASSLTSGAETQYF
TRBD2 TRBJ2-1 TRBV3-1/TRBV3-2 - TGTGCCAGCAGCCAAGGGACTAGCGCCAACAATGAGCAGTTCTTC CASSQGTSANNEQFF
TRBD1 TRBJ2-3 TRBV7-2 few TGTGCCAGCAGTCCTTCGACAGGGAACCCTGGAGGTACGCAGTATTTT CASSPSTGNPGGTQYF
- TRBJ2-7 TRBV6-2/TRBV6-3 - TGTGCCAGCAGTTACTCGCGGAATATCGACGAGCAGTACTTC CASSYSRNIDEQYF
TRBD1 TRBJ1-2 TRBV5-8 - TGTGCCAGCAGCACGCTACAGGGGGGAGACTATGGCTACACCTTC CASSTLQGGDYGYTF
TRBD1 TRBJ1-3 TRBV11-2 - TGTGCCAGCATCCGCGGGACAGGGGGAGGTGGAAACACCATATATTTT CASIRGTGGGGNTIYF
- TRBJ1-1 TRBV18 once TGTGCCAGCTCACCACCCGGACTCACGAACACTGAAGCTTTCTTT CASSPPGLTNTEAFF
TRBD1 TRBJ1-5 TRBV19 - TGTGCCACCGCAGACAGGGTGGGACAGCCCCAGCATTTT CATADRVGQPQHF
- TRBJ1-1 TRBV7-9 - TGTGCCAGCAGCTTAGACAGAATGAACACTGAAGCTTTCTTT CASSLDRMNTEAFF
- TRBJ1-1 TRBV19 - TGTGCCAGTAGTATAGATCACAGGGTTGCTGAAGCTTTCTTT CASSIDHRVAEAFF
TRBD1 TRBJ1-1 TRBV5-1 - TGCGCCAGCAGCTTGCCCGGGACAGTGAACACTGAAGCTTTCTTT CASSLPGTVNTEAFF
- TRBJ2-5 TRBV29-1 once TGCAGCGCGGGGTCCGGGGAGACCCAGTACTTC CSAGSGETQYF
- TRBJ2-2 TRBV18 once TGTGCCAGCTCACCATTTGTATCAGAAGGGGAGCTGTTTTTT CASSPFVSEGELFF
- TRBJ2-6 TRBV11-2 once TGTGCCAGCAGCTTAGGTTTAGGGGATTCTGGGGCCAACGTCCTGACTTTC CASSLGLGDSGANVLTF
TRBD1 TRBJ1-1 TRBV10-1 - TGCGCCAGCAGCACAGGGGGAAATTCTGAAGCTTTCTTT CASSTGGNSEAFF
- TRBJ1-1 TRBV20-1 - TGCAGTGCCCAGGGGTCCACTGAAGCTTTCTTT CSAQGSTEAFF
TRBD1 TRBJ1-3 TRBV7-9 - TGTGCCAGCAGCGCTTCCGGGACAGCCAACACCATATATTTT CASSASGTANTIYF
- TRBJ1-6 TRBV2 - TGTGCCAGCAGTTCCCAGGGTAGCAATTCACCCCTCCACTTT CASSSQGSNSPLHF
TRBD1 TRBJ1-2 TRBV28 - TGTGCCAGCAGTCCGGTTGACCGCAGACAGGGCGACTATGGCTACACCTTC CASSPVDRRQGDYGYTF
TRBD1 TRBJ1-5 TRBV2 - TGTGCCAGCAGCCTGGACAGGCTATCCAGCCAGCCCCAGCATTTT CASSLDRLSSQPQHF